This TCR beta chain was captured by sequencing in a study of neurological immune-mediated disorders. One entry per CDR3 protein, called by TCRdb with MiXCR from the 5' RACE reads. Among roughly 70,000 distinct CDR3 sequences listed, 4.5% to 6% were seen once. This clonotype was recorded at least ten times. Its antigen remains unidentified. Germline assignment: CDR1 SGHAT and CDR2 FQNNGV. J was trimmed by 9 bases and V by 5 bases; bases with no gene match: 14. CDR3 length equals 17 residues. Study-wide results and limits: No CDR3 amino acid sequences were shared by expanded clones across subjects, suggesting private repertoires in all groups. HTLV-1-associated myelopathy displayed the greatest TCR clonal expansion, and multiple sclerosis exhibited the smallest, lower than that of healthy controls.

The V gene is TRBV11-2, the J gene TRBJ2-1, with 12 bases fitting TRBD2. The sequenced sample was PBMCs. The TCR comes from a woman between 65 and 79 years old with multiple sclerosis. The CDR3 spells CASSVRRLAGVFGEQFF. The CDR3, as DNA: TGTGCCAGCAGCGTACGTCGACTAGCGGGAGTGTTTGGTGAGCAGTTCTTC.